This T cell receptor beta chain came from a study of cytomegalovirus exposure and HLA in healthy donors. Study-wide points: The tendency of first-cohort TCR clusters to co-occur in the 130 or so validation repertoires was identified by a subsequent analysis.

Germline lookup yields CDR1 SGHRS and CDR2 YFSETQ. This CDR3 region has 16 residues. Trimming took 0 bases from V and 8 from J; bases not matched to a gene: 11. As for this clone: What it binds is unknown.

Repertoires were generated with immunoSEQ multiplex PCR, while TCRdb's copy carries only in-frame clones and drops some. The sample has approximately 200,000 clones, about 89% seen once. This sequence originates from a woman under 30 in good health and CMV-seronegative. The sequenced material came from PBMCs. The genes are TRBV5-1 and TRBJ2-1; 7 bases agree with TRBD1. This chain's CDR3 is CASSLGDSRNDDEQFF. DNA for the CDR3: TGCGCCAGCAGCTTGGGGGACAGCCGAAATGACGATGAGCAGTTCTTC.